A selection of T cell receptor beta chains follows, all from one sample in a study of blood T cell repertoires in COVID-19. The assay was immunoSEQ multiplex PCR, and TCRdb's table has in-frame clones only and misses some. The top ten hold about 1% of the sample, which has more than 350,000 clones, more than 80% seen once. Sequences were obtained from PBMCs or T cells enriched from blood (not recorded which). Source of these receptors: a man aged 18 to 30 who had recovered from COVID-19. Each CDR3 is given with its conserved first and last residue. The D gene is left open where the match is weak. Rows may omit the clone size; those that give it use once, few, many or a size class.

V gene: TRBV20-1
J gene: TRBJ2-1
D gene: NA
clone size: NA
CDR3 DNA: TGCAGTGCTAGTACAGGGAGCTCCTACAATGAGCAGTTCTTC
CDR3 protein: CSASTGSSYNEQFF

V gene: TRBV11-2
J gene: TRBJ2-6
D gene: NA
clone size: NA
CDR3 DNA: TGTGCCAGCAGGGCCCCAGGGAAAGGGGCCAACGTCCTGACTTTC
CDR3 protein: CASRAPGKGANVLTF

V gene: TRBV9
J gene: TRBJ1-1
D gene: TRBD1
clone size: NA
CDR3 DNA: TGTGCCAGCAGCGTTGGACAGGGGGCGCGAGCTTTCTTT
CDR3 protein: CASSVGQGARAFF

V gene: TRBV6-6
J gene: TRBJ2-5
D gene: TRBD2
clone size: NA
CDR3 DNA: TGTGCCAGCAGGGGGACTAGCGGGAGCGGGGGGACCCAGTACTTC
CDR3 protein: CASRGTSGSGGTQYF

V gene: TRBV6-1
J gene: TRBJ1-2
D gene: NA
clone size: NA
CDR3 DNA: TGTGCCAGCAGTGACACGCGGGCCTATGGCTACACCTTC
CDR3 protein: CASSDTRAYGYTF

V gene: TRBV5-4
J gene: TRBJ2-1
D gene: TRBD2
clone size: NA
CDR3 DNA: TGTGCCAGCAGCTTAGCGGGAGGGCGCAATGAGCAGTTCTTC
CDR3 protein: CASSLAGGRNEQFF

V gene: TRBV29-1
J gene: TRBJ2-7
D gene: NA
clone size: NA
CDR3 DNA: TGCAGCGTCGGAGGCGGGCGAACCTACGAGCAGTACTTC
CDR3 protein: CSVGGGRTYEQYF

V gene: TRBV2
J gene: TRBJ2-7
D gene: NA
clone size: NA
CDR3 DNA: TGTGCCAGCAGGGGGATGACTAGCTCCTACGAGCAGTACTTC
CDR3 protein: CASRGMTSSYEQYF

V gene: TRBV7-2
J gene: TRBJ1-2
D gene: TRBD1
clone size: NA
CDR3 DNA: TGTGCCAGCAGCTCTAATTTACCGGGACAGGGAGAAGATTACTATGGCTACACCTTC
CDR3 protein: CASSSNLPGQGEDYYGYTF

V gene: TRBV2
J gene: TRBJ2-7
D gene: TRBD2
clone size: NA
CDR3 DNA: TGTGCCAGCAGTCGACTAGCGGGGGGGTACTACGAGCAGTACTTC
CDR3 protein: CASSRLAGGYYEQYF

V gene: TRBV25-1
J gene: TRBJ2-3
D gene: NA
clone size: NA
CDR3 DNA: TGTGCCAGCAGTGATGTCCTACTGACAGATACGCAGTATTTT
CDR3 protein: CASSDVLLTDTQYF

V gene: TRBV7-9
J gene: TRBJ1-6
D gene: NA
clone size: NA
CDR3 DNA: TGTGCCAGCAGCTTAGCTACCAGGACTTTCGAGAATTCACCCCTCCACTTT
CDR3 protein: CASSLATRTFENSPLHF

V gene: TRBV6-5
J gene: TRBJ2-7
D gene: TRBD1
clone size: NA
CDR3 DNA: TGTGCCAGCAGACGGACAGGGGGCTACGAGCAGTACTTC
CDR3 protein: CASRRTGGYEQYF

V gene: TRBV20-1
J gene: TRBJ1-2
D gene: NA
clone size: NA
CDR3 DNA: TGCAGTGCCAGGCCCAACTATGGCTACACCTTC
CDR3 protein: CSARPNYGYTF

V gene: TRBV5-1
J gene: TRBJ1-2
D gene: TRBD1
clone size: NA
CDR3 DNA: TGCGCCAGCAGTAGACAGGGGGTTGGCTATGGCTACACCTTC
CDR3 protein: CASSRQGVGYGYTF

V gene: TRBV10-3
J gene: TRBJ1-4
D gene: TRBD1
clone size: NA
CDR3 DNA: TGTGCCACCTCTAGACAGGGGGTCGTCGCTAATGAAAAACTGTTTTTT
CDR3 protein: CATSRQGVVANEKLFF

V gene: TRBV29-1
J gene: TRBJ2-7
D gene: NA
clone size: NA
CDR3 DNA: TGCAGCGCTGTGCGACAGTCTGGTTACGAGCAGTACTTC
CDR3 protein: CSAVRQSGYEQYF

V gene: TRBV20-1
J gene: TRBJ1-2
D gene: NA
clone size: NA
CDR3 DNA: TGCAGTGCTAGCGGGGGATCTGGCTACACCTTC
CDR3 protein: CSASGGSGYTF

V gene: TRBV28
J gene: TRBJ1-2
D gene: NA
clone size: few
CDR3 DNA: TGTGCCAGCAGTCCCACCGGGAAATACTATAACTATGGCTACACCTTC
CDR3 protein: CASSPTGKYYNYGYTF

V gene: TRBV19
J gene: TRBJ2-7
D gene: NA
clone size: NA
CDR3 DNA: TGTGCCAGTAGTATAGTGGGCGACGGGCAGTACTTC
CDR3 protein: CASSIVGDGQYF

V gene: TRBV9
J gene: TRBJ1-3
D gene: NA
clone size: NA
CDR3 DNA: TGTGCCAGCAGCGTAGGGGCAGCAGTCTCTGGAAACACCATATATTTT
CDR3 protein: CASSVGAAVSGNTIYF

V gene: TRBV6-5
J gene: TRBJ1-1
D gene: TRBD1
clone size: NA
CDR3 DNA: TGTGCCAGCAAGCGGGGGGGACAGGCCCACACTGAAGCTTTCTTT
CDR3 protein: CASKRGGQAHTEAFF

V gene: TRBV2
J gene: TRBJ1-2
D gene: TRBD1
clone size: NA
CDR3 DNA: TGTGCCAGCAGTACCCGTCGGGACAGGGGGGATGGCTACACCTTC
CDR3 protein: CASSTRRDRGDGYTF

V gene: TRBV16
J gene: TRBJ2-2
D gene: NA
clone size: NA
CDR3 DNA: TGTGCCAGCAGCCAAACGGGGACCGGGGAGCTGTTTTTT
CDR3 protein: CASSQTGTGELFF

V gene: TRBV19
J gene: TRBJ2-5
D gene: NA
clone size: NA
CDR3 DNA: TGTGCCAGTGGGGGGACAGCTATAGAGACCCAGTACTTC
CDR3 protein: CASGGTAIETQYF

V gene: TRBV5-6
J gene: TRBJ1-1
D gene: NA
clone size: NA
CDR3 DNA: TGTGCCAGCAGCTTCGTGTCCCAATCCCAGGATTTCTTT
CDR3 protein: CASSFVSQSQDFF

V gene: TRBV6-2/TRBV6-3
J gene: TRBJ2-2
D gene: TRBD2
clone size: NA
CDR3 DNA: TGTGCCAGCAGTGTCGGACTAGCGATCGGGGAGCTGTTTTTT
CDR3 protein: CASSVGLAIGELFF

V gene: TRBV6-1
J gene: TRBJ1-3
D gene: TRBD1
clone size: NA
CDR3 DNA: TGTGCCAGCAGTGCCACCGGGACAGCTACTGGAAACACCATATATTTT
CDR3 protein: CASSATGTATGNTIYF